One and the same sample provided the 20 T cell receptor beta chains below, sequenced in a study of T cell clonotyping in hematopoietic cell transplantation (dated by TCRdb to about 2021). The time point label, as the study defines it: recipient sample about 28 days before transplant, after cytoreduction. Library method: the immunoSEQ multiplex PCR assay. As stored in TCRdb, this immuneACCESS dataset retains in-frame rearrangements with V and J assigned. A fraction of the clones does not appear; measured against another copy, unresolved V genes explain less than half of the discrepancy, and the remainder lacks a known reason. The sample yields over 45,000 clones; about nine tenths were counted once. Of the sample, around 5.5% is held by the ten largest clones. Sequencing used peripheral blood mononuclear cells, obtained before stem cell transplant. These receptors were obtained from a man in his sixties with biphenotypic leukemia. Some clones in this sample may be carry-over from other donors' samples.

The rearrangement links TRBV29-1 to TRBJ2-3; 8 positions agree with TRBD2. Trimming took 5 bases from V and 4 from J; bases not matched to a gene: 8. The germline V gene encodes CDR1 SQVTM and CDR2 ANQGSEA. The CDR3 has 14 amino acids. The CDR3 sequence is CSVQRERWPDTQYF. CDR3 nucleotides: TGCAGCGTTCAGCGGGAGAGGTGGCCAGATACGCAGTATTTT.

Only one count was recorded for this clone. The chain is built from TRBV20-1 and TRBJ1-1, with a weak D call TRBD1 (6 bases). Trimming left V 5 bases short and J 5 bases short, with 9 bases between. CDR3 length equals 11 residues. Germline-derived CDR1 and CDR2 are DFQATT and SNEGSKA (reference sequence). The CDR3 bases are TGCAGTGCTGCTAGGGGGACTGAAGCTTTCTTT. Translation gives CSAARGTEAFF.

The gene calls are TRBV5-6 and TRBJ2-3; 10 bases map to TRBD1. Trimming cost V 4 bases and J 2 bases; bases outside gene matches: 7. CDR1 and CDR2 from the germline V gene are SGHDT and YYEEEE. The CDR3 totals 16 residues. CDR3 DNA sequence: TGTGCCAGCAGCCCCCGGGACAGGGGACCCACAGATACGCAGTATTTT. This translates into CASSPRDRGPTDTQYF.

The V gene is TRBV6-5, the J gene TRBJ1-3; D unclear. The V and J ends lost 0 bases and 0 bases respectively, with 9 bases between them. Germline V gene lookup returns CDR1 MNHEY and CDR2 SVGAGI. This CDR3 contains 16 residues. The CDR3 DNA reads as TGTGCCAGCAGTTACTCGTCGGGATTCTCTGGAAACACCATATATTTT. It codes for CASSYSSGFSGNTIYF.

There are a few counts of this clone. This chain links TRBV4-2 with TRBJ2-3; TRBD2 matches at 9 bases. The V gene end was trimmed by 4 bases and the J gene end by 5 bases; junction bases not matched to a gene: 7. Per germline, CDR1 LGHNA and CDR2 YNFKEQ. This CDR3 is 15 amino acids long. The CDR3 DNA is TGTGCCAGCAGCCCCAGGAGCGGGGGGCTAGATACGCAGTATTTT. Protein: CASSPRSGGLDTQYF.

This clone showed up just a few times. The V call is TRBV7-6, the J call TRBJ2-3; D could derive from TRBD1 or TRBD2 (5 bases each). V shed 4 bases and J shed 4 bases, with 12 bases lying between them. The CDR3 runs 14 residues. Germline V CDR1 and CDR2: SGHVS, FNYEAQ. CDR3 nucleotide sequence: TGTGCCAGCAGCTCCGGGGCGGGTCCAGATACGCAGTATTTT. Its translation: CASSSGAGPDTQYF.

The DNA of the CDR3 is TGTGCCAGCAGTTTAAACTTGAACACTGAAGCTTTCTTT. Translated, it gives CASSLNLNTEAFF. The chain joins TRBV28 to TRBJ1-1; D remains ambiguous. Per the germline V gene, CDR1 is MDHEN and CDR2 is SYDVKM. V lost 2 bases to trimming and J lost 0 bases, with 4 bases between them. CDR3 length equals 13 residues.

This chain connects TRBV7-3 to TRBJ2-5; the D gene is possibly TRBD1 (6 bases). The CDR3 runs to 13 residues. Germline values: CDR1 SGHTA, CDR2 FQGTGA. Trimming cost V 6 bases and J 5 bases, with 13 bases left between them. In nucleotides, the CDR3 is TGTGCCAGCAGTCGCGGACAGCTGGAGACCCAGTACTTC. It yields the protein CASSRGQLETQYF.

The chain has TRBV28 and TRBJ2-1; possibly TRBD2 for D (5 bases). V was pared by 5 bases and J by 9 bases, with 17 bases between. CDR1 and CDR2 from the germline V gene are MDHEN and SYDVKM. The CDR3 loop spans 14 amino acids. The CDR3 sequence: CASSTTWEYGEQFF. The CDR3 DNA follows: TGTGCCAGCAGTACAACCTGGGAGTACGGTGAGCAGTTCTTC.

The chain uses TRBV7-9 and TRBJ2-7, with D tentatively TRBD1 (6 bases). Trimming shortened V by 1 base and J by 5 bases, and 15 bases separated the two germline ends. The CDR3 has 15 residues. CDR1 SEHNR and CDR2 FQNEAQ come from the germline V gene (reference sequence). CDR3 sequence: CASSLGFGRGHEQYF. CDR3 in DNA: TGTGCCAGCAGCTTAGGCTTTGGCAGGGGCCACGAGCAGTACTTC.

The chain uses TRBV5-1 and TRBJ2-7; D gene uncertain. Germline CDR1 and CDR2: SGHRS and YFSETQ. The CDR3 sequence is 12 residues long. The V end lost 3 bases, the J end lost 7 bases, and 11 bases lay between the germline ends. CDR3 protein: CASSSLGSEQYF. DNA of the CDR3: TGCGCCAGCAGCTCCTTAGGGTCTGAGCAGTACTTC.

The rearrangement joins TRBV19 to TRBJ1-5, with 8 nucleotides matching TRBD1. With V trimmed by 6 bases and J by 2 bases, 18 bases remained unmatched. This CDR3 is built from 19 residues. Germline V gene sequence: CDR1 LNHDA, CDR2 SQIVND (reference sequence). CDR3 loop: CASRDPGTGRVMGNQPQHF. DNA for the CDR3: TGTGCCAGTAGAGATCCCGGGACAGGACGGGTAATGGGCAATCAGCCCCAGCATTTT.

The CDR3 coding sequence is TGTGCCTGGAGTTTTATAAGATCCTACAATGAGCAGTTCTTC. It encodes CAWSFIRSYNEQFF. The chain recombines TRBV30 with TRBJ2-1, with D hard to call. Trimming removed 2 bases at V and 1 base at J, with 9 bases between. The CDR3 length is 14 residues. Germline assignment: CDR1 GTSNPN and CDR2 SVGIG (reference sequence).

This clone has just one count. The chain joins TRBV7-9 to TRBJ1-1, with D uncertain. The germline gives CDR1 SEHNR, CDR2 FQNEAQ (reference sequence). V lost 5 bases and J 3 bases, leaving 13 bases between the germline ends. This CDR3 has 14 amino acids. CDR3 residues: CASSGPLSDTEAFF. Written as DNA, the CDR3 is TGTGCCAGCAGCGGTCCCCTTTCGGACACTGAAGCTTTCTTT.

CDR3 nucleotides: TGTGCCAGCAGCTTCAGCAGCGAAATCGGCGAAGCTTTCTTT. This translates into CASSFSSEIGEAFF. This sequence joins TRBV7-2 and TRBJ1-1, with D uncertain. The CDR3 is 14 residues long. Trimming took off 3 bases at V and 8 bases at J, with 16 bases between the two ends. Looked up from germline, CDR1 is SGHTA and CDR2 is FQGNSA.

This clone was observed a few times. This chain connects TRBV30 to TRBJ2-3, with 10 bases fitting TRBD2. CDR1 is GTSNPN, CDR2 SVGIG, per germline (reference sequence). V was pared by 2 bases and J by 2 bases, with 7 bases of the junction left unmatched. The CDR3 covers 16 residues. DNA of the CDR3: TGTGCCTGGAGTCAGACTAGCGGGTTCTTCACAGATACGCAGTATTTT. Residues: CAWSQTSGFFTDTQYF.

This clone was seen only once. DNA of the CDR3: TGTGCCAGCAGCCTAGGGGACAGGGAGGATCCCTACGAGCAGTACTTC. Its translation is CASSLGDREDPYEQYF. The V gene is TRBV4-2, the J gene TRBJ2-7, with 9 bases that match TRBD1. The CDR3 contains 16 residues. V was pared by 4 bases and J by 2 bases, with 9 bases of the junction left unmatched. Germline V gene lookup returns CDR1 LGHNA and CDR2 YNFKEQ.

The chain has TRBV7-8 and TRBJ2-7; 8 positions agree with TRBD2. This CDR3 is built from 15 residues. Germline-derived CDR1 and CDR2 are SGHVS and FQNEAQ. J gave up 4 bases and V 1 base, and 6 bases lay outside the gene matches. DNA of the CDR3: TGTGCCAGCAGCTTAGGCCGGGAGGGCCGGTACGAGCAGTACTTC. Its translation is CASSLGREGRYEQYF.

This clone was found once. The CDR3 DNA sequence: TGTGCCAGCAGTTTATCCCCCTCTGGAAACACCATATATTTT. Translation gives CASSLSPSGNTIYF. The gene calls are TRBV27 and TRBJ1-3; D remains ambiguous. V shed 0 bases and J shed 0 bases, with 3 bases lying between them. The CDR3 has 14 residues. Germline V CDR1 and CDR2: MNHEY, SMNVEV (reference sequence).

V and J are TRBV28 and TRBJ1-1; 8 positions match TRBD1. Germline loops: CDR1 MDHEN, CDR2 SYDVKM. The V and J ends lost 7 bases and 5 bases, in that order; junction bases with no gene match: 9. This CDR3 contains 14 residues. The CDR3 loop is CASTLSRGRTEAFF. CDR3 sequence (DNA): TGTGCCAGCACCCTTTCCAGGGGGCGAACTGAAGCTTTCTTT. The full variable domain, with the rest looked up from reference TRBV28 and TRBJ1-1, is DVKVTQSSRYLVKRTGEKVFLECVQDMDHENMFWYRQDPGLGLRLIYFSYDVKMKEKGDIPEGYSVSREKKERFSLILESASTNQTSMYLCASTLSRGRTEAFFGQGTRLTVV.